This TCR beta chain was captured in a study of cytomegalovirus exposure and HLA in healthy donors. PCR used 60 Vbeta primers and 13 Jbeta primers. Sequenced by immunoSEQ multiplex PCR; TCRdb stores in-frame clones only, minus some. The data contain 100,000 to 150,000 clones, about 8.5% of them singletons. This clone was recorded a few times. The CDR3 contains 14 residues. With 2 bases removed from V and 5 bases from J, the gap between germline ends came to 10 bases. CDR1 is MNHNY and CDR2 is SVGAGI in the germline V gene (reference sequence). Material: PBMCs. The TCR was taken from a man aged 35-49 years in good health and CMV-seronegative. The chain has TRBV6-6 and TRBJ1-5; D is ambiguous. The CDR3 nucleotides are TGTGCCAGCAGTTACCGGGGTTGGGATCAGCCCCAGCATTTT. It is translated as CASSYRGWDQPQHF.